This T cell receptor (beta chain) originates from a study of T cell responses to AZD1222 COVID-19 vaccine. Whole-study findings and limits: Reportedly, nearly half of unique spike TCRs recognized epitopes outside B.1.351/B.1.1.7 mutations. Compared with day 0, the breadth and depth of the Spike-specific TCR repertoire rose significantly after two doses of AZD1222.

The repertoire was sequenced with immunoSEQ multiplex PCR; TCRdb's copy has only in-frame clones and lacks some. The table has just under 90,000 clones, approximately 86% seen once. After removal of 0 bases from V and 3 bases from J, the junction contained 1 base not matched to a gene. Germline V gene lookup returns CDR1 SGHRS and CDR2 YFSETQ. This CDR3 is 14 amino acids long. For this clone: What it binds is not known.

The chain recombines TRBV5-1 with TRBJ1-1; 8 positions agree with TRBD1. The TCR comes from an adult in good health. The sample consisted of peripheral blood, taken on day 0 of MenACWY control vaccination. The CDR3, as DNA: TGCGCCAGCAGCTTGGCAGGGGGCGACACTGAAGCTTTCTTT. It yields the protein CASSLAGGDTEAFF.